This T cell receptor (beta chain) was recorded in a study of T cell responses to AZD1222 COVID-19 vaccine. Sequenced by immunoSEQ multiplex PCR; TCRdb stores in-frame clones only, minus some. The data contain 160,000 or so clones, roughly 90% of them seen just once; the ten biggest clones take up around 4.5%. The CDR3 consists of 14 residues. Deletions cut 0 bases from V and 3 bases from J, with 9 bases between. Germline CDR1 and CDR2: MNHEY and SVGAGI. V usage is TRBV6-5 and J usage is TRBJ2-7, with a tentative D call TRBD2 (5 bases). Here the sequenced sample was peripheral blood, taken 28 days after the second AZD1222 dose. The sequence was obtained from an adult who received the AZD1222 COVID-19 vaccine. CDR3 region: CASSYSGSLYEQYF. The CDR3 DNA follows: TGTGCCAGCAGTTACTCAGGGAGCCTCTACGAGCAGTACTTC.